This record looks at one T cell receptor (beta chain) sequence and its context. This sample was included in a study of blood T cell repertoires in COVID-19. The CDR3 runs 13 residues. Trimming took off 2 bases at V and 9 bases at J, with 12 bases between the two ends. The germline V gene encodes CDR1 SGDLS and CDR2 YYNGEE. Sequenced by immunoSEQ multiplex PCR; TCRdb stores in-frame clones only, minus some. Of roughly 160,000 clones listed, under 80% were seen once; the top ten hold about 3%. The origin of this receptor is an elderly woman with acute or convalescent COVID-19. The V call is TRBV9, the J call TRBJ1-3; tentatively, D is TRBD1 (5 bases). Material: peripheral blood. CDR3 nucleotide sequence: TGTGCCAGCAGCGTTCAGGGTACAGGCACCATATATTTT. Residues: CASSVQGTGTIYF. Full variable domain (remainder filled in from reference TRBV9 and TRBJ1-3): DSGVTQTPKHLITATGQRVTLRCSPRSGDLSVYWYQQSLDQGLQFLIQYYNGEERAKGNILERFSAQQFPDLHSELNLSSLELGDSALYFCASSVQGTGTIYFGEGSWLTVV.